This entry lists 31 T cell receptor beta chains sequenced from one sample in a study of blood T cells in healthy people across ages. Primers used in a second PCR of about 6 to 12 cycles were a sample-barcoded 5' primer and a J-beta primer mix. TCRdb used MiXCR to reprocess the 5' RACE reads, holding one entry per CDR3 protein. Of some 700,000 distinct CDR3 sequences in the sample, roughly 45% were seen once. Sequenced: blood. The receptors derive from a woman aged 60 to 75 in good health.

Worth noting for this clonotype: The junction shows a germline mismatch at one end, possibly a read error. The chain combines TRBV5-1 with TRBJ2-3; D might be TRBD1 (6 bases). The CDR3 has 15 residues. Germline lookup yields CDR1 SGHRS and CDR2 YFSETQ. CDR3 amino acids: CASSPGQGDTDTLYF. The CDR3 DNA reads TGCGCCAGCAGTCCGGGACAAGGTGACACAGATACGCTGTATTTT. Using reference TRBV5-1 and TRBJ2-3 for the parts outside the CDR3, the full variable domain is KAGVTQTPRYLIKTRGQQVTLSCSPISGHRSVSWYQQTPGQGLQFLFEYFSETQRNKGNFPGRFSGRQFSNSRSEMNVSTLELGDSALYLCASSPGQGDTDTLYFGPGTRLTVL.

The V call is TRBV7-2, the J call TRBJ2-5, with D maybe TRBD1 (6 bases). CDR1 SGHTA and CDR2 FQGNSA come from the germline V gene. V was clipped by 5 bases and J by 11 bases, with 24 bases between them. The CDR3 runs 15 residues. CDR3 bases: TGTGCCAGCAGCAAGGGACATGGGGCACCTGGGGAGCAGTACTTC. It codes for CASSKGHGAPGEQYF.

The chain uses TRBV28 and TRBJ1-5; the D gene is possibly TRBD1 (5 bases). Trimming shortened V by 11 bases and J by 10 bases, and 18 bases separated the two germline ends. This CDR3 has 12 amino acids. Looked up from germline, CDR1 is MDHEN and CDR2 is SYDVKM. CDR3 residues: CAAENEGRPQHF. The CDR3 region has the DNA TGTGCCGCAGAGAATGAGGGGAGACCCCAGCATTTT.

This clonotype was recorded many times. The V gene is TRBV29-1, the J gene TRBJ1-2; D is ambiguous. Germline assignment: CDR1 SQVTM and CDR2 ANQGSEA. This CDR3 region has 15 residues. The germline V and J ends were trimmed by 4 bases and 2 bases, with 17 bases remaining between them. The chain's CDR3 is CSVARDTNFNYGYTF. As DNA, the CDR3 is TGCAGCGTTGCCCGTGACACCAACTTCAACTATGGCTACACCTTC. The entire variable domain, with the rest obtained from reference TRBV29-1 and TRBJ1-2, is as follows: SAVISQKPSRDICQRGTSLTIQCQVDSQVTMMFWYRQQPGQSLTLIATANQGSEATYESGFVIDKFPISRPNLTFSTLTVSNMSPEDSSIYLCSVARDTNFNYGYTFGSGTRLTVV.

Details on this clonotype: The junction departs from the called germline gene at one end, perhaps through a read error. The chain combines TRBV7-2 with TRBJ2-1; D unresolved. Germline loops: CDR1 SGHTA, CDR2 FQGNSA. The CDR3 runs 15 residues. The CDR3 region is CAGSQSATTHNEQFF. The CDR3 region has the DNA TGTGCCGGCAGCCAGAGCGCCACAACACACAATGAGCAGTTCTTC. The full variable domain, with the rest looked up from reference TRBV7-2 and TRBJ2-1, is GAGVSQSPSNKVTEKGKDVELRCDPISGHTALYWYRQSLGQGLEFLIYFQGNSAPDKSGLPSDRFSAERTGGSVSTLTIQRTQQEDSAVYLCAGSQSATTHNEQFFGPGTRLTVL.

In DNA form, the CDR3 reads TGTGCCAGCAGCTTAGCTCTGGGCACATCCAGAATGATTGAGCAGTTCTTC. It yields the protein CASSLALGTSRMIEQFF. This chain links TRBV7-8 with TRBJ2-1; D is uncertain. Germline V gene data show CDR1 as SGHVS and CDR2 as FQNEAQ. CDR3 length: 17 residues. The V end was cut by 0 bases, the J end by 9 bases, with 21 bases between.

The chain recombines TRBV20-1 with TRBJ2-5, with 12 bases identical to TRBD2. Germline assignment: CDR1 DFQATT and CDR2 SNEGSKA (reference sequence). The V segment lost 5 bases and the J segment 5 bases; nucleotides outside the gene matches: 6. The CDR3 totals 14 residues. The CDR3 protein is CSAPGLAGLETQYF. Written as DNA, the CDR3 is TGCAGTGCTCCTGGACTAGCGGGGCTTGAGACCCAGTACTTC.

The rearrangement joins TRBV27 to TRBJ2-3; TRBD2 might be the D (6 bases). CDR1 MNHEY and CDR2 SMNVEV come from the germline V gene (reference sequence). The ends were cut back, 5 bases at V and 2 bases at J, with 14 bases in the middle. This CDR3 comprises 15 residues. CDR3 residues: CASSPTRATTDTQYF. CDR3 in DNA: TGTGCCAGCAGTCCGACTAGGGCTACCACAGATACGCAGTATTTT.

This clonotype was seen only a few times. This sequence joins TRBV5-1 and TRBJ2-3; D might be TRBD2 (6 bases). The CDR3 is 13 amino acids. The V gene's germline CDR1 is SGHRS and CDR2 YFSETQ. Between the trimmed V and J ends, which lost 4 bases and 4 bases, there was a span of 10 bases. CDR3 residues: CASSGPGADTQYF. CDR3 DNA sequence: TGCGCCAGCAGCGGCCCGGGGGCAGATACGCAGTATTTT.

This clonotype was detected many times. This rearrangement joins TRBV5-1 to TRBJ2-1; 10 nucleotides match TRBD2. The germline V gene has CDR1 SGHRS and CDR2 YFSETQ. V gave up 0 bases and J gave up 6 bases; unmatched junction bases: 9. The CDR3 totals 17 residues. The CDR3 nucleotides read TGCGCCAGCAGCTTGGCCGTTCAAAGCGGGGGGGCCAATGAGCAGTTCTTC. Its protein is CASSLAVQSGGANEQFF.

This clonotype was detected only a few times. In DNA, the CDR3 is TGTGCCAGCAGAATGACAGGGTCTCCCGCGGGTGAGCAGTTCTTC. Translating it yields CASRMTGSPAGEQFF. The chain recombines TRBV6-6 with TRBJ2-1; TRBD1 aligns across 7 bases. Germline V gives CDR1 MNHNY, CDR2 SVGAGI (reference sequence). This CDR3 has 15 amino acids. The V and J ends lost 6 bases and 9 bases, in that order; junction bases with no gene match: 14.

This clonotype was seen once. One junction end does not reproduce the germline sequence, and a read error may be involved. The J gene is TRBJ2-3, the V gene TRBV7-3; tentatively, D is TRBD2 (5 bases). The CDR3 has 15 residues. Germline lookup yields CDR1 SGHTA and CDR2 FQGTGA. CDR3 region: CANSSRLAGTDTQYF. The CDR3 region has the DNA TGTGCCAACAGCTCCCGGCTAGCTGGGACAGATACGCAGTATTTT. Variable domain in full (rest from reference TRBV7-3 and TRBJ2-3): GAGVSQTPSNKVTEKGKYVELRCDPISGHTALYWYRQSLGQGPEFLIYFQGTGAADDSGLPNDRFFAVRPEGSVSTLKIQRTERGDSAVYLCANSSRLAGTDTQYFGPGTRLTVL.

V usage is TRBV7-3 and J usage is TRBJ2-2, with 9 bases matching TRBD1. V was clipped by 5 bases and J by 3 bases; unmatched bases: 4. The germline V gene encodes CDR1 SGHTA and CDR2 FQGTGA. The CDR3 is 15 residues long. In DNA form, the CDR3 reads TGTGCCAGCAGCCAGGACAGGGGTGACACCGGGGAGCTGTTTTTT. Translating gives CASSQDRGDTGELFF.

This rearrangement joins TRBV25-1 to TRBJ2-7; unclear D gene. V lost 1 base to trimming and J lost 5 bases, with 12 bases between them. The V gene's germline CDR1 is MGHDK and CDR2 SYGVNS. The CDR3 sequence is 14 residues long. CDR3 residues: CASSESRGLNEQYF. The CDR3 region has the DNA TGTGCCAGCAGTGAATCCAGAGGCCTGAACGAGCAGTACTTC.

The chain carries TRBV6-5 and TRBJ1-5; D perhaps matches TRBD1 (5 bases). CDR1 and CDR2 from the germline V gene are MNHEY and SVGAGI. V shed 5 bases and J shed 1 base, with 12 bases lying between them. The CDR3 sequence is 15 residues long. Written as DNA, the CDR3 is TGTGCCAGCAGTACCTCTAGGGGAAGCAATCAGCCCCAGCATTTT. Amino acids: CASSTSRGSNQPQHF.

With regard to this clonotype: With a much larger clone just one base away, this may be a read error. V is TRBV29-1 and J is TRBJ2-1, with 9 bases fitting TRBD1. The J call may not be correct, given that the DNA end is closer to TRBJ2-7. Germline values: CDR1 SQVTM, CDR2 ANQGSEA. The CDR3 sequence is 13 residues long. The chain's CDR3 is CGVAPGQGYEQYF. For the CDR3, the DNA is TGCGGCGTTGCTCCCGGACAGGGGTACGAGCAGTACTTC.

This clonotype was detected a few times. The chain uses TRBV7-2 and TRBJ2-2, with 9 bases lining up with TRBD1. The J segment lost 6 bases and the V segment lost 5 bases, leaving 13 bases of the junction unmatched. This CDR3 spans 17 amino acids. Germline values: CDR1 SGHTA, CDR2 FQGNSA. The CDR3 DNA sequence: TGTGCCAGCAGCCGGGCCGGGACAGGGTTTTTGGCCGGGGAGCTGTTTTTT. Its protein is CASSRAGTGFLAGELFF.

This sequence joins TRBV29-1 and TRBJ1-1; D possibly corresponds to TRBD1 (6 bases). This CDR3 comprises 13 residues. The V end was cut by 6 bases, the J end by 5 bases, with 16 bases between. CDR1 and CDR2 (germline): SQVTM, ANQGSEA. CDR3 region: CSVAQGGGTEAFF. The CDR3 nucleotides read TGCAGCGTGGCACAGGGTGGGGGAACTGAAGCTTTCTTT.

This clonotype appeared a few times. V is TRBV12-3 or TRBV12-4 and J is TRBJ1-5; maybe TRBD1 (5 bases). The CDR3 contains 16 residues. Trimming shortened V by 3 bases and J by 1 base, and 13 bases separated the two germline ends. The CDR3 DNA reads TGTGCCAGCAGTTTGCCAGGTGGGGGGAGCAATCAGCCCCAGCATTTT. The encoded protein is CASSLPGGGSNQPQHF.

The chain is built from TRBV12-3 or TRBV12-4 and TRBJ1-5, with D possibly being TRBD1 (6 bases). The CDR3 consists of 13 residues. The V end lost 4 bases, the J end lost 5 bases, and 9 bases lay between the germline ends. DNA for the CDR3: TGTGCCAGCAGTTGGACAGCTGATCAGCCCCAGCATTTT. This encodes CASSWTADQPQHF.

This clonotype has just a few counts. CDR3 sequence: CAISSGQESYEQYF. CDR3 nucleotide sequence: TGTGCCATCAGCTCGGGACAGGAGTCCTACGAGCAGTACTTC. The genes are TRBV10-3 and TRBJ2-7; 8 bases match TRBD1. Trimming at V came to 6 bases and at J to 1 base, leaving 5 bases not matched to a gene. CDR3 length: 14 amino acids. Germline values: CDR1 ENHRY, CDR2 SYGVKD.

The V call is TRBV20-1, the J call TRBJ2-3, with D maybe TRBD2 (6 bases). CDR3 length equals 15 residues. Germline V CDR1 and CDR2: DFQATT, SNEGSKA (reference sequence). Trimming left V 6 bases short and J 3 bases short, with 19 bases between. For the CDR3, the DNA is TGCAGTGCCTCGGAACCGGGAGATTTAACAGATACGCAGTATTTT. Amino acid sequence: CSASEPGDLTDTQYF.

In the case of this clonotype: A read error is possible here, since a much larger clone lies one base away. The V gene is TRBV7-2, the J gene TRBJ2-7, with 11 bases matching TRBD2. The closer fit of TRBJ2-5 to the DNA end suggests the J call may be wrong. From germline, CDR1 is SGHTA and CDR2 FQGNSA. This CDR3 comprises 15 residues. The CDR3 loop reads CASSPSSGGYGTQYF. CDR3 nucleotides: TGTGCCAGCAGCCCGTCTAGCGGGGGGTATGGGACCCAGTACTTC.

The rearrangement joins TRBV28 to TRBJ2-2, with 10 nucleotides matching TRBD1. The CDR3 loop spans 16 amino acids. J gave up 7 bases and V 5 bases, and 10 bases lay outside the gene matches. Germline V gene data show CDR1 as MDHEN and CDR2 as SYDVKM. CDR3 in amino acids: CASSQHRDRGSGELFF. For the CDR3, the DNA is TGTGCCAGCAGTCAACACCGGGACAGGGGTAGCGGGGAGCTGTTTTTT.

This chain joins TRBV27 and TRBJ1-1, with D perhaps TRBD1 (5 bases). V dropped 5 bases and J dropped 2 bases, with 18 bases sitting between them. There are 16 residues in the CDR3. Germline V CDR1 and CDR2: MNHEY, SMNVEV (reference sequence). The DNA of the CDR3 is TGTGCCAGCAGTCGTTTTCTACGGGACGTAAACACTGAAGCTTTCTTT. Translation gives CASSRFLRDVNTEAFF.

This clonotype has ten or more counts. This chain joins TRBV29-1 and TRBJ2-3; D is undetermined. The CDR3 is 15 amino acids. V gave up 4 bases and J gave up 0 bases, with 14 bases separating them. The V gene's germline CDR1 is SQVTM and CDR2 ANQGSEA. CDR3 nucleotide sequence: TGCAGCGTTGTGAACCGGGCAGAGAGCACAGATACGCAGTATTTT. This sequence encodes CSVVNRAESTDTQYF.

The chain has TRBV7-2 and TRBJ2-1, with 7 bases lining up with TRBD2. Germline V CDR1 and CDR2: SGHTA, FQGNSA. V shed 6 bases and J 5 bases; nucleotides not matched to a gene: 4. The CDR3 loop spans 13 amino acids. CDR3 nucleotides: TGTGCCAGCAGAGCGGGACCAAACAATGAGCAGTTCTTC. Amino acids: CASRAGPNNEQFF.

V is TRBV20-1 and J is TRBJ2-5; 10 nucleotides align to TRBD2. With V trimmed by 4 bases and J by 6 bases, 8 bases remained unmatched. In germline, CDR1 is DFQATT, CDR2 SNEGSKA (reference sequence). CDR3 length: 14 amino acids. Here the CDR3 reads CSAIYLAGEKTQYF. Here the CDR3 DNA reads TGCAGTGCTATATACCTAGCGGGAGAGAAGACCCAGTACTTC.

This clonotype was seen once. The V and J genes are TRBV20-1 and TRBJ1-6; 9 bases align to TRBD1. J was trimmed by 9 bases and V by 5 bases; bases with no gene match: 5. The CDR3 covers 13 residues. Germline values: CDR1 DFQATT, CDR2 SNEGSKA (reference sequence). Here the CDR3 reads CSAVTGGSSPLHF. CDR3 coding DNA: TGCAGTGCTGTAACAGGGGGCAGTTCACCCCTCCACTTT.

This clonotype was found a few times. The V gene is TRBV29-1, the J gene TRBJ1-5, with 7 positions matching TRBD1. With V trimmed by 3 bases and J by 5 bases, 10 bases remained unmatched. The CDR3 runs to 15 residues. Looked up from germline, CDR1 is SQVTM and CDR2 is ANQGSEA. The DNA for the CDR3 is TGCAGCGTTGAGGTCACAGGGGAACCCGATCAGCCCCAGCATTTT. Translated: CSVEVTGEPDQPQHF.

The chain links TRBV6-2 or TRBV6-3 to TRBJ2-4, with a weak D call TRBD1 (6 bases). The CDR3 is 14 amino acids. Germline V gives CDR1 MNHEY, CDR2 SVGEGT. Trimming took off 4 bases at V and 7 bases at J, with 14 bases between the two ends. The CDR3 DNA is TGTGCCAGCAGTTCCAACAGGGAGCCGAACATTCAGTACTTC. This translates into CASSSNREPNIQYF.